This T cell receptor beta chain is drawn from a study of shared clonotypes between healthy human individuals. Study context: Three plates were used per donor for CD4 naive, three for CD4 memory, two for CD8 naive and one for CD8 memory.

Study-wide results and caveats: All-four-donor shared clonotypes had higher generation probabilities than non-shared clonotypes did. Owing to a small donor count, the genetic and exposure-history diversity represented was limited.

Donors, without exception, were Caucasian adults residing in Nashville, Tennessee. The method was immunoSEQ multiplex PCR; TCRdb's version includes in-frame clones alone and lacks a portion of them. The sample gives roughly 1.4 million clones, 98% of which show up once; approximately 0.4% is in the top ten. With respect to this clone: What it binds is unknown.

Sequenced sample: naive CD4+ T cells sorted from blood. Subset of the sample: CD45RA+ positively selected. This sequence originates from a man younger than 40 in good health.

CDR3 bases: TGCGCCAGCAGCACCCTAGCGGGAGACACCGGGGAGCTGTTTTTT. Amino acid sequence: CASSTLAGDTGELFF. This chain connects TRBV5-1 to TRBJ2-2; 10 positions match TRBD2. The trim removed 4 bases at V and 3 bases at J, leaving 3 bases unmatched. This CDR3 region has 15 residues. CDR1 is SGHRS and CDR2 is YFSETQ in the germline V gene. The full variable domain, in which reference TRBV5-1 and TRBJ2-2 provide the parts outside the CDR3, is KAGVTQTPRYLIKTRGQQVTLSCSPISGHRSVSWYQQTPGQGLQFLFEYFSETQRNKGNFPGRFSGRQFSNSRSEMNVSTLELGDSALYLCASSTLAGDTGELFFGEGSRLTVL.